Each of the 22 T cell receptor beta chains below was sequenced from the same sample in a study of T cell changes during pregnancy in multiple sclerosis. Using immunoSEQ multiplex PCR, the repertoire was profiled, and TCRdb retains in-frame clones only, with some absent. The sample shows roughly 67,000 clones, approximately 90% of them seen only once. This material consisted of peripheral blood, taken in the second trimester of pregnancy. The receptors stem from a female donor with multiple sclerosis, enrolled in a pregnancy study.

The chain is built from TRBV5-1 and TRBJ2-7, with TRBD2 matching over 12 bases. CDR3 length: 15 residues. Trimming cost V 4 bases and J 7 bases; bases outside gene matches: 9. In germline, CDR1 is SGHRS, CDR2 YFSETQ. CDR3 amino acids: CASSPLAGGPGEQYF. The CDR3 DNA reads TGCGCCAGCAGCCCGCTAGCGGGAGGGCCGGGGGAGCAGTACTTC.

This rearrangement joins TRBV2 to TRBJ2-1; 8 bases line up with TRBD2. The V and J ends lost 10 bases and 9 bases, in that order; junction bases with no gene match: 14. Germline assignment: CDR1 SNHLY and CDR2 FYNNEI. The CDR3 totals 14 residues. The CDR3: CATMTSAFFVEQFF. CDR3 sequence (DNA): TGTGCCACCATGACTAGCGCCTTTTTTGTTGAGCAGTTCTTC.

The chain uses TRBV27 and TRBJ1-1; the match to TRBD1 covers 7 bases. After removal of 6 bases from V and 3 bases from J, the junction contained 7 bases not matched to a gene. The germline V gene encodes CDR1 MNHEY and CDR2 SMNVEV (reference sequence). The CDR3 has 14 residues. Here the CDR3 reads CASSPSTGYTEAFF. The CDR3 bases are TGTGCCAGCAGCCCCTCGACAGGGTACACTGAAGCTTTCTTT.

The rearrangement links TRBV21-1 to TRBJ2-7; the table's TRBD1 call for D was not verified on the DNA. TRBV21-1 is shown as a pseudogene. There are 16 residues in the CDR3. The CDR3 loop reads CASSKRDRGRLDEQYF. CDR3 nucleotides: TGTGCCAGCAGCAAACGGGACAGGGGGCGCTTAGACGAGCAGTACTTC.

The genes are TRBV30 and TRBJ1-1; the D gene is possibly TRBD1 (6 bases). The V gene lost 1 base and the J gene lost 3 bases, with 15 bases spanning the gap. The CDR3 is made up of 15 amino acids. Germline lookup yields CDR1 GTSNPN and CDR2 SVGIG (reference sequence). The CDR3 region has the DNA TGTGCCTGGAGTGAGGGCAGTTCAGGGGACACTGAAGCTTTCTTT. Protein: CAWSEGSSGDTEAFF.

The chain carries TRBV5-1 and TRBJ2-7; the D gene is possibly TRBD1 (5 bases). The CDR3 is 16 amino acids. Germline CDR1 and CDR2: SGHRS and YFSETQ. The ends were cut back, 0 bases at V and 4 bases at J, with 17 bases in the middle. CDR3 in amino acids: CASSLDDSQGPYEQYF. The CDR3 DNA is TGCGCCAGCAGCTTGGATGACAGCCAAGGACCTTACGAGCAGTACTTC.

The genes are TRBV7-9 and TRBJ2-2; D ambiguous. CDR1 and CDR2 (germline): SEHNR, FQNEAQ (reference sequence). CDR3 length: 14 amino acids. V gave up 4 bases and J gave up 4 bases, with 10 bases separating them. The CDR3 reads CASSSAQVTGELFF. The CDR3, as DNA: TGTGCCAGCAGCTCCGCCCAGGTCACCGGGGAGCTGTTTTTT.

V gene TRBV6-5 combines with J gene TRBJ2-7; TRBD1 agrees at 10 bases. Germline values: CDR1 MNHEY, CDR2 SVGAGI. Unmatched junction bases numbered 6, after V lost 7 bases and J lost 0 bases. This CDR3 is 15 amino acids long. CDR3 in DNA: TGTGCCAGCACTCAGGGACAGGGGTTCTCCTACGAGCAGTACTTC. It encodes CASTQGQGFSYEQYF.

V gene TRBV2 combines with J gene TRBJ2-5, with D tentatively TRBD2 (7 bases). Trimming left V 7 bases short and J 1 base short, with 13 bases between. The CDR3 sequence is 14 residues long. Germline CDR1 SNHLY, CDR2 FYNNEI. The CDR3 sequence: CASTGGPGQETQYF. The CDR3, as DNA: TGTGCCAGCACCGGGGGGCCCGGCCAAGAGACCCAGTACTTC.

The chain uses TRBV19 and TRBJ2-1; D might be TRBD1 (6 bases). V gave up 3 bases and J gave up 6 bases, with 15 bases separating them. Per the germline V gene, CDR1 is LNHDA and CDR2 is SQIVND (reference sequence). This CDR3 contains 15 residues. The CDR3 region is CASSIVAGAPNEQFF. Written as DNA, the CDR3 is TGTGCCAGTAGTATTGTGGCAGGGGCACCCAATGAGCAGTTCTTC.

This chain joins TRBV5-1 and TRBJ2-4, with TRBD1 matching over 8 bases. The CDR3 runs 13 residues. The junction had 10 bases not matched to a gene; V was cut back by 5 bases and J by 12 bases. Germline V gives CDR1 SGHRS, CDR2 YFSETQ. As DNA, the CDR3 is TGCGCCAGCAGGGACTCCGACAGGGGCACTCAGTACTTC. It is translated as CASRDSDRGTQYF.

This clone was counted a single time. The chain has TRBV7-2 and TRBJ1-1; TRBD1 agrees at 10 bases. V was clipped by 4 bases and J by 4 bases; unmatched bases: 6. The CDR3 is made up of 15 amino acids. Germline CDR1 is SGHTA and CDR2 is FQGNSA. The CDR3 region is CASSSTDRGGTEAFF. The CDR3 DNA reads as TGTGCCAGCAGCTCCACGGACAGGGGGGGCACTGAAGCTTTCTTT.

The chain recombines TRBV7-8 with TRBJ2-5; the D gene is possibly TRBD1 (6 bases). There are 16 residues in the CDR3. Germline-derived CDR1 and CDR2 are SGHVS and FQNEAQ. Trimming removed 5 bases at V and 0 bases at J, with 16 bases between. The CDR3 spells CASSPTGTLYQETQYF. DNA for the CDR3: TGTGCCAGCAGCCCTACCGGGACACTGTACCAAGAGACCCAGTACTTC.

The V call is TRBV18, the J call TRBJ2-3, with D perhaps TRBD1 (6 bases). This CDR3 has 14 amino acids. The germline V and J ends were trimmed by 4 bases and 2 bases, with 10 bases remaining between them. Germline lookup yields CDR1 KGHSH and CDR2 LQKENI. DNA for the CDR3: TGTGCCAGCTCACGAGACAGGCTCACAGATACGCAGTATTTT. Protein sequence: CASSRDRLTDTQYF.

V is TRBV7-8 and J is TRBJ2-2; 14 nucleotides match TRBD2. The CDR3 consists of 15 residues. V shed 4 bases, J shed 7 bases, and the junction held 2 bases outside the gene matches. Germline CDR1 SGHVS, CDR2 FQNEAQ. CDR3: CASSWGLAGDGELFF. DNA of the CDR3: TGTGCCAGCAGCTGGGGACTAGCGGGAGACGGGGAGCTGTTTTTT. Based on the CDR3 plus reference TRBV7-8 and TRBJ2-2, the full variable domain is GAGVSQSPRYKVAKRGQDVALRCDPISGHVSLFWYQQALGQGPEFLTYFQNEAQLDKSGLPSDRFFAERPEGSVSTLKIQRTQQEDSAVYLCASSWGLAGDGELFFGEGSRLTVL.

The chain combines TRBV5-4 with TRBJ1-1; no definite D call. Germline values: CDR1 SGHNT, CDR2 YYREEE (reference sequence). This CDR3 is built from 16 residues. V was shortened by 0 bases and J by 0 bases, with 12 bases between the two germline ends. The CDR3, as DNA: TGTGCCAGCAGCTTGGGAGGCCCCACGATGAACACTGAAGCTTTCTTT. Translation gives CASSLGGPTMNTEAFF.

The chain employs TRBV9 and TRBJ2-7; D might be TRBD1 (6 bases). The V end was cut by 7 bases, the J end by 3 bases, with 14 bases between. CDR1 SGDLS and CDR2 YYNGEE come from the germline V gene. This CDR3 has 13 residues. This CDR3 is CASSRDTGYEQYF. The DNA for the CDR3 is TGTGCCAGCTCCCGGGACACAGGCTACGAGCAGTACTTC.

The V call is TRBV6-6, the J call TRBJ1-2; TRBD1 matches at 7 bases. V shed 6 bases and J 8 bases; nucleotides not matched to a gene: 12. The CDR3 covers 14 residues. Germline V gene data show CDR1 as MNHNY and CDR2 as SVGAGI (reference sequence). CDR3 protein: CASRPLTGVDGYTF. DNA for the CDR3: TGTGCCAGCAGACCCCTCACAGGGGTCGACGGCTACACCTTC.

This chain connects TRBV30 to TRBJ2-1; 8 bases match TRBD2. This CDR3 region has 13 residues. Germline values: CDR1 GTSNPN, CDR2 SVGIG (reference sequence). The CDR3 loop is CSSRGLAGNEQFF. For the CDR3, the DNA is TGTTCCAGTAGGGGGTTAGCGGGAAATGAGCAGTTCTTC.

The chain uses TRBV11-2 and TRBJ1-1, with D tentatively TRBD1 (5 bases). The V and J ends lost 6 bases and 7 bases respectively, with 12 bases between them. CDR1 and CDR2 from the germline V gene are SGHAT and FQNNGV. This CDR3 contains 12 residues. The CDR3 sequence: CASSWGVSEAFF. CDR3 sequence (DNA): TGTGCCAGCAGTTGGGGGGTGAGTGAAGCTTTCTTT.

J is TRBJ2-7 and V is TRBV6-5, with 8 bases identical to TRBD1. V lost 5 bases, J lost 4 bases, and 7 bases stayed unmatched. The germline V gene encodes CDR1 MNHEY and CDR2 SVGAGI. This CDR3 is built from 14 residues. The CDR3 nucleotides are TGTGCCAGCAGTGGAGGACAGGGAGTTTACGAGCAGTACTTC. Protein: CASSGGQGVYEQYF.

The chain employs TRBV6-5 and TRBJ2-7; tentative D call: TRBD1 (5 bases). The length of the CDR3 is 14 residues. V was clipped by 2 bases and J by 2 bases, with 10 bases between them. From germline, CDR1 is MNHEY and CDR2 SVGAGI. The CDR3 DNA sequence: TGTGCCAGCAGTTACGGGGCAACAACCTACGAGCAGTACTTC. This translates into CASSYGATTYEQYF.